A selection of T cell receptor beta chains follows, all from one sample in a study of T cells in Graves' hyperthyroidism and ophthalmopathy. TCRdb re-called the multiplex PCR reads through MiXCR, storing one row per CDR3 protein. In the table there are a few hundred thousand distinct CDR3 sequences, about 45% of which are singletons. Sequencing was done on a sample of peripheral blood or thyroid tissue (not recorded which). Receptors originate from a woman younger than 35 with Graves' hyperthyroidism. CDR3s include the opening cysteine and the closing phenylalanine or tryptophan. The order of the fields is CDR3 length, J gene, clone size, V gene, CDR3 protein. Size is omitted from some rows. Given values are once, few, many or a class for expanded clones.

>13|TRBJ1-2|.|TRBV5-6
CAWSSDINYGYTF
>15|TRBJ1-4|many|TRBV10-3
CAISGGPTEDEKLFF
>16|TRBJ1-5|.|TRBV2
CASSLGRDNRRQPQHF
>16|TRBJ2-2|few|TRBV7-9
CASSSGLAANTGELFF
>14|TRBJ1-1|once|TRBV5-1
CASSLHSGDTEAFF
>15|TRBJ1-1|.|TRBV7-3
CASSLEGSRYTEASF
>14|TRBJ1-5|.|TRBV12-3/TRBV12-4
CASTNSGASQPQHF
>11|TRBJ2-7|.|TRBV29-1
CTEPGKYEQYF
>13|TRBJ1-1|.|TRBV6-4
CASRGGENTEAFF
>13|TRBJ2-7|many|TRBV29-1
CSVDTAQGYEQYF
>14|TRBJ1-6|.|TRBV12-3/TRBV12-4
CASRRQGAGSPLHF
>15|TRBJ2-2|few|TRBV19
CASTRDRAGTGELFF
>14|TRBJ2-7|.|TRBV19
CASSIQAGTPEQYF
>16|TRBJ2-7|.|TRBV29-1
CSVGGQTSGSGTGQYF
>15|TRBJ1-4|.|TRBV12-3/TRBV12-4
CASSLVGGGGEKLFF
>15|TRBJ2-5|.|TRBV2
CASSEGQGALETQYF
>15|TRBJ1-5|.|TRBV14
CASSQMGQGDQPQHF
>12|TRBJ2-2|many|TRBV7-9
CASSLARRELFF
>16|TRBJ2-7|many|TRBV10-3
CAISGQPPRGSYEQYF
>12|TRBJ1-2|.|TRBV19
CASGKGGFGYTF
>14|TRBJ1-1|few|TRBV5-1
CASSSGQGVTEAFF
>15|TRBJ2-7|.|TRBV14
CASSQYVAKSYEQYF
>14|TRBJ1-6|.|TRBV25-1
CASSQEGGNSPLHF
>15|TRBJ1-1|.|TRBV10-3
CAISEDRGLGTEAFF
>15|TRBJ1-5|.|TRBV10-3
CAIRGGQGSNQPQHF
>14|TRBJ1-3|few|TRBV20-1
CSARSAGARNTIYF
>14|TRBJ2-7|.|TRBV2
CASSVAGRFYDQYF
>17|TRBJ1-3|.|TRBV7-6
CASSLAGDGFPGNTIYF
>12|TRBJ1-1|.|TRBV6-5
CASRRQETEAFF
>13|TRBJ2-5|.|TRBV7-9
CASSLKQRETQYF
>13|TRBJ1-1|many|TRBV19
CASRAGPNTEAFF
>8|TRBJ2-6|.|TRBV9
CASSVGTF
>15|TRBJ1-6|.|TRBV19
CASSITQSYNSPLHF
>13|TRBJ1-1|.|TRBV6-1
CASKGLENTEAFF
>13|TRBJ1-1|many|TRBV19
CASSDRVNTEAFF
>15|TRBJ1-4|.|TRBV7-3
CASSQDRTANEKLFF
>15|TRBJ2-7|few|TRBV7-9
CASSRTSGDNYEQYF
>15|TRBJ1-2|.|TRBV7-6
CASRGQGARGYGYTF
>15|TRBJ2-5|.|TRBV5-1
CASSTGDRTQETQYF
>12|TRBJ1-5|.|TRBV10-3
CASSHPLLPQHF
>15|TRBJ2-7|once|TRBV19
CASSDVRGGSYEQYF
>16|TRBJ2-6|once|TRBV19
CASSPPPPRVANVLTF
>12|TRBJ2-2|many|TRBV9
CASSVAGGELFF
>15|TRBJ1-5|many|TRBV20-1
CSASRNGVTNQPQHF
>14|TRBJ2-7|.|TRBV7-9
CASSPQGRADEQYF
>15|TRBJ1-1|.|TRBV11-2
CASSLVRGRYTEAFF
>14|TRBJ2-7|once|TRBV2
CASTWEGPVNEQYF
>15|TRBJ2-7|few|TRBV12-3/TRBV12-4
CASSDIGTGVYEQYF
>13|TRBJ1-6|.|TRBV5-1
CASSYGWNSPLHF
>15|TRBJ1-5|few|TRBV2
CASAGTGGVGQPQHF
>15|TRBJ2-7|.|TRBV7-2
CASTRPRTGSEKQYF
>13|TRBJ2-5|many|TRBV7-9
CASSLEAAETQYF
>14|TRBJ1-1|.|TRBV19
CASKQGVGNTEAFF
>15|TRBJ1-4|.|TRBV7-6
CASSSTGKKGEKLFF
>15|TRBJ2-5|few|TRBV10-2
CASSVASGGQETQYF
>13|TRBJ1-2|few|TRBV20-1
CSAIRGQGYGYTF
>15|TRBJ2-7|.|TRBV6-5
CASSSNWGTVHEQYF
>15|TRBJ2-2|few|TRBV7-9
CASSLDAQITGELFF